This T cell receptor beta chain was recovered during a study of shared clonotypes between healthy human individuals (dated by TCRdb to the early 2020s). Turning to the overall study: A few men and a couple of women, aged 18 to 49 years, made up the cohort. The study deeply sequenced blood TCR repertoires of about 5 healthy adults to estimate repertoire size and the extent of clonotype sharing between individuals. Libraries were prepared and TCR repertoires were sequenced by different laboratories using diverse techniques, in order to increase sequencing depth and limit assay-specific biases. Per donor, three plates each were used for CD4 naive and CD4 memory, two for CD8 naive, and one for CD8 memory. Per donor, leukapheresis produced somewhere between about 0.94 and 9 billion PBMCs. Study-wide findings and limitations: Compared with non-shared clonotypes, the clonotypes found in all four sorted-subset donors had higher generation probabilities. Only blood was sampled, and tissue TCR repertoires likely differ from those in blood. Because the study included only a small number of donors, the genetic and exposure-history diversity represented was limited. Larger estimated clonotype richness was generally found for naive subsets than for memory subsets. Sharing across a few donors was observed for approximately 5% of naive CD4, over 3% of naive CD8, roughly 2.4% of memory CD4, and roughly 0.43% of memory CD8 clonotypes. Incomplete sequencing was indicated by rarefaction of sorted-subset datasets, despite the large sequencing depth. Pairwise subsampling led to the expectation that sequencing depth would affect the degree of clonotype sharing among donors.

The germline V gene specifies MDHEN as CDR1 and SYDVKM as CDR2. Counted from cysteine to phenylalanine, this CDR3 has 15 amino acids. Here the CDR3 DNA is all that survives: 45 bases in frame from base 1. Trimming removed 5 bases from V and 0 bases from J, leaving 10 bases between the germline ends. Using the deep immunoSEQ assay, TCR CDR3 regions were amplified from genomic DNA by multiplex PCR. For each cell subset, the extracted genomic DNA was distributed evenly across all wells of several immunoSEQ 96-well plates, and each plate served as one replicate. For sorted subsets, around 0.2 ug genomic DNA, equal to about 30,000 T cell genomes, was loaded into each replicate PCR. Purified libraries were measured with a Qubit 3.0 fluorometer, size-checked on a Bioanalyzer 2100, and measured again with the KAPA Library Quantification kit. Every immunoSEQ 96-well plate was sequenced on a dedicated single-read 150-cycle Illumina NextSeq 550 flow cell. On the authors' methods: The immunoSEQ output contained only junctional sequences without quality scores, so filtering could not match that applied to full-length reads. To assign V/J genes and CDR3, sequences were annotated using PyIR, a Python wrapper for IgBLAST v1.9, with IMGT germline references. Reads with weak V/J assignments (E-value above 1e-6), missing CDR3, stop codons, out-of-frame junctions, or ambiguous translated residues were removed. V3J clonotypes were defined by identical inferred V gene, J gene, and CDR3 amino acid sequence. Percentage overlap between repertoires was calculated by dividing the number of shared unique clonotypes by the size of the smaller repertoire. Repertoire richness was assessed with RTK rarefaction, the Chao1 estimator, and Recon v2.1 estimates of unobserved clonotypes. For all TCRbeta clonotypes obtained by the gDNA method from a handful of donors, generation probabilities were computed with OLGA. Held by TCRdb, this immuneACCESS table contains in-frame sequences only and omits some clones. Under half of the omission traces to an unresolved V gene where checked; the cause of the rest is unknown. V, J and clone size reflect that table, while D and trimming were determined from the DNA. This sample gives about 2.3 million clones in total; more than 80% of them show up just once. The ten top clones hold about 0.39% of the sample.

For this clone: The antigen it binds to is not known. No per-base quality is available; no much larger clone lies one base away. The sample carries other DNA sequences with the same CDR3.

The donors were healthy, HIV-negative adults who had no recently reported acute infections or vaccinations. All donors were Caucasian adults living in Nashville, Tennessee, USA. CD4+ T cells were enriched through magnetic negative selection, after which naive cells were positively selected on CD45RA and the remaining negative fraction served as the memory subset. Blood was obtained by leukapheresis, after which PBMCs were separated by Ficoll-Histopaque density gradient centrifugation and cryopreserved in liquid nitrogen vapor phase. Purity and quantity of every magnetically sorted T cell population were checked by analytical flow cytometry. Genomic DNA was isolated from each sorted fraction and quantified by UV absorbance on a Nanodrop 2000c.

The sequence derives from a man aged 18 to 30 in good health. Some clones in this sample may be carry-over from other donors' samples. The material sequenced was naive CD4+ T cells from PBMCs. Reading the label with the study, this specimen's cell subset or site is: CD45RA+ positively selected. This sequence uses TRBV28 and TRBJ2-2, and TRBD1 may be the D gene, going by 6 matching bases. The sequenced DNA: TGTGCCAGCAGTCTCCGGACAGCGAACACCGGGGAGCTGTTTTTT. Protein translation: CASSLRTANTGELFF.